Included here is one TCR beta chain sequence, with context. Its antigen is unknown. Runs used v3.0 of the immunoSEQ assay and were done at survey level. Produced via immunoSEQ multiplex PCR; TCRdb's table is partial and in-frame only. The sample consists of roughly 14,000 clones, approximately 83% of them appearing once. This sample was included in a study of long-term antiretroviral therapy in people with HIV. Whole-study results and caveats: Repertoires in HIV (unlike those of controls) had narrower CDR3 length ranges. ART preceded a rise in diversity that nonetheless stayed lower than in transplant donor controls.

In germline, CDR1 is SGHTA, CDR2 FQGNSA. Trimming at V came to 2 bases and at J to 8 bases, leaving 9 bases not matched to a gene. CDR3 length equals 15 residues. This sequence was found in a man aged 40-55 years with HIV. The V call is TRBV7-2, the J call TRBJ2-1; 7 positions match TRBD2. Sequencing was performed on unsorted PBMCs, taken just before starting antiretroviral therapy. The CDR3 loop is CASSLMSGGWDEQFF. The CDR3 DNA sequence: TGTGCCAGCAGCTTAATGTCGGGAGGTTGGGATGAGCAGTTCTTC.